The text below deals with one T cell receptor beta chain. This specimen belongs to a study of control samples from healthy donors and cancer patients. Measured with immunoSEQ multiplex PCR; TCRdb has only the in-frame clones, and not every one. The sample lists roughly 150,000 clones; more than 85% were seen once. Trimming stripped 2 bases from V and 6 bases from J, with 8 bases between. The CDR3 has 13 amino acids. Germline CDR1 reads MDHEN; CDR2 reads SYDVKM. This chain links TRBV28 with TRBJ2-1; D gene uncertain. Sequencing was done on a sample of blood. The sequence was collected from a woman aged 30 to 39 in good health. The CDR3 nucleotides are TGTGCCAGCAGTTTAATTTTGGGCAATGAGCAGTTCTTC. This translates into CASSLILGNEQFF.